Listed below are T cell receptor beta chains from one sample, sequenced in a study of Ad26.COV2.S vaccination and SARS-CoV-2 variants. Data came from immunoSEQ multiplex PCR; TCRdb stores just in-frame clones and leaves some out. The profile shows about 400,000 clones, 89% of them singletons. The material sequenced was peripheral blood, taken in a trial of Ad26.COV2.S vaccine versus placebo. The source is a person aged 18-65 years who received the Ad26.COV2.S COVID-19 vaccine or a placebo. CDR3s include the opening cysteine and the closing phenylalanine or tryptophan. A D gene is named only where the DNA matches it firmly. Some rows mark clone size as missing; the rest say once, few, many or name a class of expanded clone.

NA	TRBV14	NA	10	TRBJ2-2	TGTGCCAGCAGCCCCTGGGAGCTGTTTTTT	CASSPWELFF
NA	TRBV28	NA	14	TRBJ1-4	TGTGCCAGCAGCATGACAGCCCTCGACGAAAAACTGTTTTTT	CASSMTALDEKLFF
NA	TRBV6-5	NA	13	TRBJ1-4	TGTGCCAGCGGGAGGGGCCTGGGGGAAAAACTGTTTTTT	CASGRGLGEKLFF
NA	TRBV14	TRBD2	12	TRBJ2-3	TGTGCCAGCAGCCCGGGGGGAGATACGCAGTATTTT	CASSPGGDTQYF
NA	TRBV28	NA	15	TRBJ2-3	TGTGCCAGCAGCCCGGGACTCCGAGGCACAGATACGCAGTATTTT	CASSPGLRGTDTQYF
NA	TRBV15	NA	16	TRBJ2-3	TGTGCCACCAGCAGAGACAGGAGAATGGGCACAGATACGCAGTATTTT	CATSRDRRMGTDTQYF
NA	TRBV6-1	TRBD1	14	TRBJ2-7	TGTGCCAGCAGGGACAGGGATCCTTCATACGAGCAGTACTTC	CASRDRDPSYEQYF
NA	TRBV30	NA	14	TRBJ2-3	TGTGCCTGGAGTGTGGGATACCGCACAGATACGCAGTATTTT	CAWSVGYRTDTQYF
few	TRBV6-1	TRBD1	14	TRBJ1-1	TGTGCCAGCAGTGAAGCCGACAGGGAGGGAAGAGCTTTCTTT	CASSEADREGRAFF
NA	TRBV10-3	NA	12	TRBJ1-4	TGTGCCATCAGCCAGGAAAATGAAAAACTGTTTTTT	CAISQENEKLFF
few	TRBV28	TRBD2	15	TRBJ2-7	TGTGCCAGCAGCCCTCCGACGGGAGGGCCGTACGAGCAGTACTTC	CASSPPTGGPYEQYF
NA	TRBV23-1	NA	11	TRBJ2-7	TGCGCCAGCTCGGGACGAGGGGAGCAGTACTTC	CASSGRGEQYF
NA	TRBV28	TRBD2	16	TRBJ2-4	TGTGCCAGCAGCGATGGTTGGGAGGGTGGGAGAAACATTCAGTACTTC	CASSDGWEGGRNIQYF
NA	TRBV9	NA	16	TRBJ2-3	TGTGCCAGCAGCCCTCGACTGGAACCCAGCACAGATACGCAGTATTTT	CASSPRLEPSTDTQYF
NA	TRBV14	TRBD2	17	TRBJ2-3	TGTGCCAGCAGCCAAGATTGGGAGGGAGCGGACACAGATACGCAGTATTTT	CASSQDWEGADTDTQYF
NA	TRBV27	NA	14	TRBJ2-1	TGTGCCAGCAGTATTTCGGGACTCTACAATGAGCAGTTCTTC	CASSISGLYNEQFF
NA	TRBV12-5	TRBD2	14	TRBJ2-1	TGTGCTAGTGGTTATAGCGGGAGGAGGCAGGAGCAGTTCTTC	CASGYSGRRQEQFF
NA	TRBV4-1	NA	15	TRBJ1-2	TGCGCCAGCAGCCAAGTCGGGTCCTTCTCCTATGGCTACACCTTC	CASSQVGSFSYGYTF
NA	TRBV2	NA	13	TRBJ2-2	TGTGCCAGCGGAGAGATGAACACCGGGGAGCTGTTTTTT	CASGEMNTGELFF
few	TRBV5-4	NA	13	TRBJ2-7	TGTGCCAGCAGCTTGGATCTAGAGTACGAGCAGTACTTC	CASSLDLEYEQYF
once	TRBV5-1	TRBD1	15	TRBJ1-2	TGCGCCAGCAGCACGGGACAGGGGGACGGCTATGGCTACACCTTC	CASSTGQGDGYGYTF
NA	TRBV28	TRBD1	15	TRBJ2-1	TGTGCCAGCAGTTGGACAGGCTATCGGGATAGTGAGCAGTTCTTC	CASSWTGYRDSEQFF
NA	TRBV29-1	NA	13	TRBJ1-2	TGCAGCGTCGCAGAGGGGGTTAACTATGGCTACACCTTC	CSVAEGVNYGYTF
once	TRBV28	NA	11	TRBJ1-1	TGTGCCAGCAGTTCCCGCCCTGAAGCTTTCTTT	CASSSRPEAFF
NA	TRBV30	TRBD1	15	TRBJ2-7	TGTGCCTGGAGTCCCGGGGTAACAGGGGCCTCCGAGCAGTACTTC	CAWSPGVTGASEQYF
NA	TRBV7-2	NA	15	TRBJ2-1	TGTGCCAGCAGCTTACGGGTGCTCTCCTACAATGAGCAGTTCTTC	CASSLRVLSYNEQFF